This T cell receptor beta chain was captured by sequencing in a study of cytomegalovirus exposure and HLA in healthy donors. 60 Vbeta and 13 Jbeta primers were used in PCR. TCRdb keeps only in-frame clones here, not all; method: immunoSEQ multiplex PCR. The sample has approximately 190,000 clones; roughly 68% are singletons. The V and J ends lost 8 bases and 7 bases, in that order; junction bases with no gene match: 5. The CDR3 length is 12 residues. Germline lookup yields CDR1 MNHEY and CDR2 SMNVEV (reference sequence). The specimen sequenced was PBMCs. The receptor was derived from a woman in her 30s in good health and CMV-seronegative. The gene calls are TRBV27 and TRBJ1-5; 7 positions agree with TRBD1. CDR3 in DNA: TGTGCCAGCGGGACAGACGTGCAGCCCCAGCATTTT. Translating it yields CASGTDVQPQHF.